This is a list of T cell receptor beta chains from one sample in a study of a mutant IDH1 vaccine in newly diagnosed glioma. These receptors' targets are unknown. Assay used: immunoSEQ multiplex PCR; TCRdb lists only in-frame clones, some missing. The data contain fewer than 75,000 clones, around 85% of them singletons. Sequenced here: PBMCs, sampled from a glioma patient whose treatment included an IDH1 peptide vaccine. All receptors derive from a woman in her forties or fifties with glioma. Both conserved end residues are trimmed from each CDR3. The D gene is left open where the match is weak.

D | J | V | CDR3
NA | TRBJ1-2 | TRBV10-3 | AIRRTGDNYGYT
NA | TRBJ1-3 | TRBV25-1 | ASRKTGSGNTIY
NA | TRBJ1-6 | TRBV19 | ASSEPGNSPLH
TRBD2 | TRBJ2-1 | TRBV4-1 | ASSQFSSGGAVDEQF
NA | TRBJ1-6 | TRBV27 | ASSKGFSYNSPLH
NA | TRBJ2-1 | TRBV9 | ASSVVSRADNEQF
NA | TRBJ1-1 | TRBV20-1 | SASDEWVAF
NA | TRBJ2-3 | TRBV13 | ASSYRDGSTDTQY
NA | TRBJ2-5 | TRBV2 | ASLDRYQETQY
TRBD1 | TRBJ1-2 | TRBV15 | ATSSGRGLKYGYT
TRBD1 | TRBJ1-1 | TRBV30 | AFLPTGNEAF
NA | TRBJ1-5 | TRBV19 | ASSWVVNQPQH
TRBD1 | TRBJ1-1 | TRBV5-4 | ASSLTPSGGRNTEAF
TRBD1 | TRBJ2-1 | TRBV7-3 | ASSQGAYNEQF
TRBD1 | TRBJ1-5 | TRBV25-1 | ASSPHLGGEEPQH
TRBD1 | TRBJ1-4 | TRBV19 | ASSSLGRGQGEKLF
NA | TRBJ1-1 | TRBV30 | AWRERTYTEAF
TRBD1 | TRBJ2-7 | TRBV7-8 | ASSRDRDNEQY
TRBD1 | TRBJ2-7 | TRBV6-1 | ASKRDRFTGEQY
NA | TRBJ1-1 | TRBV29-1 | SVEQGIGTEAF
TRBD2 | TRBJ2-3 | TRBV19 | ASTSGGGFFTDTQY
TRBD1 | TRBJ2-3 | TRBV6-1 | ASSAGQGADTQY
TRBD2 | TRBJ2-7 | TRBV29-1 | SVEGSGGAEQY
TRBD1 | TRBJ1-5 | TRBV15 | ATSRGWTGLNPQH
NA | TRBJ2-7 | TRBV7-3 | ASSPPGSYEQY
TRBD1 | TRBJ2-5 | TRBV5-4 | ASSPGTGLGETQY
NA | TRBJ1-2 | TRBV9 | ASSASQKTGQDGYT
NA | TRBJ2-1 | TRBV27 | ASRGGRGALYNEQF
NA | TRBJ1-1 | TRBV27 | ASSLEGDTEAF
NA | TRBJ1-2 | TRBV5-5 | ASSLESRGFSYGYT
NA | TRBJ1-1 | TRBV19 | ASSREVMNTEAF
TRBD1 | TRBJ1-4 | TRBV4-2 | ASSQDSGGRAANEKLF
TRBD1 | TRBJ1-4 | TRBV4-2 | ASSQQKGGTDNEKLF
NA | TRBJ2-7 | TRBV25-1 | ASSENYEQY
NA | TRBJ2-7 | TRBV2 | ASSPYEQY
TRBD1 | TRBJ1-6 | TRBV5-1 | ASSSGTGESPLH
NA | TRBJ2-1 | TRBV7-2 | ASSPRGGAYNEQF
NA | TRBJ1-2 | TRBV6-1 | ASRRTGGNYGYT
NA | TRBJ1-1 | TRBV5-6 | ASSRMNTEAF
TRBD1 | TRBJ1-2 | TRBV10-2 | ASSESPSGGGYGYT
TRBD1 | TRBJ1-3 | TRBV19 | ATSPDRGSGNTIY
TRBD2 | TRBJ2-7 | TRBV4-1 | ASSQDLGGGYYEQY
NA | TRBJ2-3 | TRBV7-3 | ASSLLSLDTQY
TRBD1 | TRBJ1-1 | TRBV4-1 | ASSQSGQALGTEAF
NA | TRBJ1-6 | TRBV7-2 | ASSRLRGRAPLH
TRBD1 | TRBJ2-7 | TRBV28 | ASSPTGAGGYEQY
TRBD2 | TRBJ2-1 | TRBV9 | ASSVSAGGINEQF
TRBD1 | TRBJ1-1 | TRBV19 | ASSLQGGNTEAF
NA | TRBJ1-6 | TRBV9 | ASSVGDKPPLH
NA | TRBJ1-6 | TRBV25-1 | ASRKGPEGYNSPLH
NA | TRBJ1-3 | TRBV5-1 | ASSSGLEGNTIY
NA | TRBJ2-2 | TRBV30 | AWSESGTGELF
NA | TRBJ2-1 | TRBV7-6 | ASSSTGNPYNEQF
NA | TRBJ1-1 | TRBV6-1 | ASSELKSAIAF
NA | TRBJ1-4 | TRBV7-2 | ASSEPGAGLNEKLF
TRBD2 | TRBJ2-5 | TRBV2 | ASNKGLAGVEETQY
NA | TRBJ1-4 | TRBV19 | AASGRLSEKLF
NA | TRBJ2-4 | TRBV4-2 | ASSQPGTDIQY